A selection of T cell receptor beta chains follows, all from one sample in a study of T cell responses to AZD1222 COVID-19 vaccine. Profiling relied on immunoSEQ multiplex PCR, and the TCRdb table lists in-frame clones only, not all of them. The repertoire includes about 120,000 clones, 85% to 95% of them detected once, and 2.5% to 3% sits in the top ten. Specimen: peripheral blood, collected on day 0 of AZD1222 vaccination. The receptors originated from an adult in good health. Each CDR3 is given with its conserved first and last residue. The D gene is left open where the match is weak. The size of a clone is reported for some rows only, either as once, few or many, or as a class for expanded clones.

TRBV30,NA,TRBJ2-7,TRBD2,TGTGCCTGGAGTGTAGGACTAGCCAACGAGCAGTACTTC,CAWSVGLANEQYF
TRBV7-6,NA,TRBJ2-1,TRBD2,TGTGCCAGCAGCTTAGCGCAAGGGGACTACTACAATGAGCAGTTCTTC,CASSLAQGDYYNEQFF
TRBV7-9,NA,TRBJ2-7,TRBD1,TGTGCCAGCAGCTCAAGACAGGGAAGCTACGAGCAGTACTTC,CASSSRQGSYEQYF
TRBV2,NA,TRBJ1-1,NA,TGTGCCAGCAGCCCAGAAGCGGTCACTGAAGCTTTCTTT,CASSPEAVTEAFF
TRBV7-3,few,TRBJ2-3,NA,TGTGCCAGCAGCTTATCCCATCGGATCGGTTCCACAGATACGCAGTATTTT,CASSLSHRIGSTDTQYF
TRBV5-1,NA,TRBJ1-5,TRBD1,TGCGCCAGCAGCCCCGGGACAGGGCTAGAACAGCCCCAGCATTTT,CASSPGTGLEQPQHF
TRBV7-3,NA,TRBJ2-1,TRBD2,TGTGCCAGCAGTCGATTAGCGGGAAACTACAATGAGCAGTTCTTC,CASSRLAGNYNEQFF
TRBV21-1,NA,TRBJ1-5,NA,TGTGCCAGCAGCTCATCGACAACAGCTCAGCCCCAGCATTTT,CASSSSTTAQPQHF
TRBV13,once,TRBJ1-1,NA,TGTGCCAGCAGCCTCAGCATGAACACTGAAGCTTTCTTT,CASSLSMNTEAFF
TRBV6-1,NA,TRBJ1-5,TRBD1,TGTGCCAGCAGTGATCACAGGGGAGGAGGTCAGCCCCAGCATTTT,CASSDHRGGGQPQHF
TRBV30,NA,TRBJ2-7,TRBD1,TGTGCCTGGAGCGGGTCGGACAGGAGGAACGAGCAGTACTTC,CAWSGSDRRNEQYF
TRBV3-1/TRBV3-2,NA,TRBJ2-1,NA,TGTGCCAGCAGCCAATTAGAAGTGAATGAGCAGTTCTTC,CASSQLEVNEQFF
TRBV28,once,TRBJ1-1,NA,TGTGCCAGCCGACCCGGGGGCGGAGGAGCTTTCTTT,CASRPGGGGAFF
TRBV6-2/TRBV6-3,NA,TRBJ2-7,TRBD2,TGTGCCAGCAGTTTTCAAAAGACTAGCGGCTCCTACGAGCAGTACTTC,CASSFQKTSGSYEQYF
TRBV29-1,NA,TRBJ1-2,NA,TGCAGCGTTGAAGTGGCGGGGGGGTATGGCTACACCTTC,CSVEVAGGYGYTF
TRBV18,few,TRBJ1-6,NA,TGTGCCAGCTCACCACTGACAGGAGACTCACCCCTCCACTTT,CASSPLTGDSPLHF